The present entry profiles one T cell receptor (beta chain) with its context. Its antigen is not known. This sample was included in a study of shared clonotypes between healthy human individuals. The study's findings and limits: What limited the represented genetic and exposure-history diversity was the small number of donors. Blood was the sole source, and tissue repertoires probably differ.

CD45RO-negative, CCR7-positively selected cells formed the naive CD8 fraction, excluding terminally differentiated effector memory CD45RA+ cells. Produced via immunoSEQ multiplex PCR; TCRdb's table is partial and in-frame only. In the table there are fewer than 1 million clones, roughly 96% of which are singletons. Trimming at V came to 1 base and at J to 7 bases, leaving 4 bases not matched to a gene. The CDR3 is made up of 13 amino acids. Germline CDR1 reads SQVTM; CDR2 reads ANQGSEA. The receptor comes from a man aged 30 to 45 in good health. The genes are TRBV29-1 and TRBJ2-1; 7 bases agree with TRBD1. The sequencing input was naive CD8+ T cells sorted from blood. The CDR3 nucleotides read TGCAGCGTTGAAGCGACAGGGCGGAATGAGCAGTTCTTC. Translating gives CSVEATGRNEQFF.